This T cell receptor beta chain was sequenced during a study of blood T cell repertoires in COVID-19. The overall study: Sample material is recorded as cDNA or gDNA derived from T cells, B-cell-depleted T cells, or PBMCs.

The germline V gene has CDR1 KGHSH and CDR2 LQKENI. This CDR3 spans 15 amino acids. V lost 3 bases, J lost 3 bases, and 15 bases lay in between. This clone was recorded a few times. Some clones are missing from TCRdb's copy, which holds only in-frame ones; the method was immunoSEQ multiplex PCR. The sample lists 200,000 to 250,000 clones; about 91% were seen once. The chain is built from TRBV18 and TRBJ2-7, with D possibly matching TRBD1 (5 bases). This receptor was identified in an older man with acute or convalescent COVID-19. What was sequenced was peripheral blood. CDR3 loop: CASSPRAGPLYEQYF. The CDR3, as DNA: TGTGCCAGCTCACCTCGGGCAGGGCCCCTCTACGAGCAGTACTTC.